This entry features one T cell receptor (beta chain) sequence. RNA totalling roughly 0.45 to 1 ug underwent reverse transcription with random hexamers. Across 54 Vbeta and 13 Jbeta, TCR beta CDR3 was amplified with immunoSEQ multiplex PCR. MiXCR, applied by TCRdb to the immunoSEQ multiplex PCR reads, yields one record per CDR3 protein. This sample has some 190,000 distinct CDR3 sequences; approximately 93% occur once, and the top ten carry approximately 0.098%. The CDR3 is made up of 15 amino acids. V lost 4 bases, J lost 2 bases, and 12 bases lay in between. This sample is part of a study of CD8 T cells in Susac syndrome. CD8+ and CD4+ T cells taken from blood had their TCR beta sequenced. FACS was used to enrich TEMRA cells, whereas the CD8+ and CD4+ T cells were obtained by negative isolation.

Sequencing input: CD4+ T cells from PBMCs. The clonotype was recovered from a human donor in good health. J is TRBJ1-5 and V is TRBV12-3 or TRBV12-4; D might be TRBD1 (6 bases). CDR3 coding DNA: TGTGCCAGCAGTTCCGGGGGCTTGGGCAATCAGCCCCAGCATTTT. Its translation is CASSSGGLGNQPQHF.